A single sample gave rise to the 9 T cell receptor beta chains below, sequenced in a study of neoadjuvant nivolumab and ipilimumab in lung cancer. Sequencing used immunoSEQ multiplex PCR; TCRdb keeps in-frame clones, though not all of them. This sample has fewer than 20,000 clones; 87% occur once, and the top ten carry 2.1%. The material was peripheral blood, obtained before neoadjuvant nivolumab, alone or with ipilimumab. The receptor set was obtained from an adult with non-small cell lung cancer.

The rearrangement links TRBV29-1 to TRBJ2-1, with 8 bases lining up with TRBD2. The CDR3 length is 14 residues. With 8 bases clipped from V and 8 bases from J, the junction kept 14 bases outside the gene matches. The V gene's germline CDR1 is SQVTM and CDR2 ANQGSEA. The CDR3 spells CSYSPVGRAHEQFF. The CDR3, as DNA: TGCAGCTACTCCCCGGTCGGGAGGGCACATGAGCAGTTCTTC.

The chain's CDR3 is CASRPTSYEQYF. CDR3 coding DNA: TGTGCCAGCAGACCCACCAGCTACGAGCAGTACTTC. This sequence joins TRBV2 and TRBJ2-7; no clear D. The CDR3 sequence is 12 residues long. CDR1 is SNHLY, CDR2 FYNNEI, per germline. V was shortened by 6 bases and J by 3 bases, with 9 bases between the two germline ends.

V usage is TRBV18 and J usage is TRBJ2-1; TRBD2 aligns across 12 bases. V lost 2 bases to trimming and J lost 0 bases; unmatched junction nucleotides: 5. This CDR3 comprises 18 residues. CDR1 is KGHSH, CDR2 LQKENI, per germline. The CDR3 sequence is CASSPDWTSGISYNEQFF. CDR3 coding DNA: TGTGCCAGCTCACCAGATTGGACTAGCGGGATCTCCTACAATGAGCAGTTCTTC.

The chain links TRBV18 to TRBJ1-4, with 7 bases that match TRBD1. Trimming removed 1 base from V and 7 bases from J; junction bases left unmatched: 9. The germline V gene has CDR1 KGHSH and CDR2 LQKENI. CDR3 length: 16 amino acids. CDR3 in DNA: TGTGCCAGCTCACCACAATCGGACAGGTCCGGTGAAAAACTGTTTTTT. Protein product: CASSPQSDRSGEKLFF.

This chain uses TRBV7-2 with TRBJ2-3; TRBD2 aligns across 12 bases. The CDR3 runs to 17 residues. Germline-derived CDR1 and CDR2 are SGHTA and FQGNSA. The J segment lost 8 bases and the V segment lost 5 bases, leaving 14 bases of the junction unmatched. Here the CDR3 DNA reads TGTGCCAGCAGCCCCCGGACTAGCGGGACCCCGGGCGGTACGCAGTATTTT. This translates into CASSPRTSGTPGGTQYF.

The rearrangement joins TRBV18 to TRBJ2-5; tentative D call: TRBD1 (6 bases). V lost 3 bases to trimming and J lost 4 bases, with 15 bases between them. The CDR3 runs to 15 residues. Germline V gives CDR1 KGHSH, CDR2 LQKENI. CDR3 residues: CASSPSGQFGETQYF. CDR3 nucleotides: TGTGCCAGCTCACCGTCCGGACAGTTCGGAGAGACCCAGTACTTC. Full variable domain (rest looked up from reference TRBV18 and TRBJ2-5): NAGVMQNPRHLVRRRGQEARLRCSPMKGHSHVYWYRQLPEEGLKFMVYLQKENIIDESGMPKERFSAEFPKEGPSILRIQQVVRGDSAAYFCASSPSGQFGETQYFGPGTRLLVL.

This chain joins TRBV4-2 and TRBJ2-7, with 8 bases fitting TRBD1. Losses at the gene ends were 6 bases for V and 7 bases for J; bases not matched to a gene: 20. The length of the CDR3 is 17 residues. Germline V CDR1 and CDR2: LGHNA, YNFKEQ. The CDR3, as DNA: TGTGCCAGCAGTCCGACAGGGGAACGGGGGACCTTAGGTGAGCAGTACTTC. Its protein is CASSPTGERGTLGEQYF.

In this sample, this clone turned up once. This sequence joins TRBV6-1 and TRBJ1-5; D unresolved. The germline CDR1 and CDR2 sequences are MNHNS and SASEGT. The CDR3 has 13 amino acids. Trimming took off 7 bases at V and 2 bases at J, with 9 bases between the two ends. Here the CDR3 DNA reads TGTGCCAGCACGAGGCTTGGCAATCAGCCCCAGCATTTT. Translation gives CASTRLGNQPQHF.

The chain links TRBV5-4 to TRBJ2-3; D is uncertain. Per germline, CDR1 SGHNT and CDR2 YYREEE (reference sequence). V was trimmed by 0 bases and J by 0 bases, leaving 11 bases between them. The CDR3 spans 16 residues. The CDR3: CASSLGQSPSTDTQYF. The DNA of the CDR3 is TGTGCCAGCAGCTTGGGACAATCTCCTAGCACAGATACGCAGTATTTT.